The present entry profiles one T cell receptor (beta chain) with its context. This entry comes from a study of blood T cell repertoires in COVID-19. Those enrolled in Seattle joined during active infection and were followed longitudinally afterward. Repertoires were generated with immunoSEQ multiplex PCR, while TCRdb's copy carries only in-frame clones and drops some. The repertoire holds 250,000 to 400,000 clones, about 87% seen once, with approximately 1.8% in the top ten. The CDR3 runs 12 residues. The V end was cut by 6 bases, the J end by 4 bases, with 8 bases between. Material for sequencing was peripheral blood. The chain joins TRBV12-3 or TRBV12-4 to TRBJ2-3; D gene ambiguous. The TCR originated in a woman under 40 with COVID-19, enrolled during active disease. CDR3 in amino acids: CASSPVPDTQYF. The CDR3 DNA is TGTGCCAGCAGCCCGGTCCCAGATACGCAGTATTTT.